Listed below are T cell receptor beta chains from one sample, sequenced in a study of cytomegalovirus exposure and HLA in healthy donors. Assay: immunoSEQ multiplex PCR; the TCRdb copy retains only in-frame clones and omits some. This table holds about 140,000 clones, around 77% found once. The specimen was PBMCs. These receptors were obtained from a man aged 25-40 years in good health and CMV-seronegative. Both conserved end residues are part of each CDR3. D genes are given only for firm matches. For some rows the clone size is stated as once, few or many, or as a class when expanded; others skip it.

TGTGCCAGCAGTGGAGTAGGGGGTCAACTCCACGAGCAGTACTTC,CASSGVGGQLHEQYF,few,NA,TRBV2,TRBJ2-7
TGCGCCAGCAGCCCAGGACTAGCGGAATACAATGAGCAGTTCTTC,CASSPGLAEYNEQFF,NA,TRBD2,TRBV5-1,TRBJ2-1
TGTGCCAGTAGCACAGGATGGGGGCCTAGCTACGAGCAGTACTTC,CASSTGWGPSYEQYF,NA,NA,TRBV19,TRBJ2-7
TGTGCCAGCAGCCGATCCGGGACATCTGGAAACACCATATATTTT,CASSRSGTSGNTIYF,once,NA,TRBV5-5,TRBJ1-3
TGCAGTATGCATAGCAATGAGCAGTTCTTC,CSMHSNEQFF,NA,NA,TRBV20-1,TRBJ2-1
TGTGCCAGCAGTGATGGCACGGGACAGGGAAGGGCTTTCTTT,CASSDGTGQGRAFF,once,TRBD1,TRBV2,TRBJ1-1
TGTGCCAGCAGCCAGGGCAGAAGCACTGAAGCTTTCTTT,CASSQGRSTEAFF,NA,NA,TRBV4-2,TRBJ1-1
TGTGCCAGCAGTGCCGTAAACAGGGGCTCAGGGAGCACTGAAGCTTTCTTT,CASSAVNRGSGSTEAFF,NA,TRBD1,TRBV25-1,TRBJ1-1
TGTGCCAGCAGCGTATTCGCCGGGACAGGATACGAGCAGTACTTC,CASSVFAGTGYEQYF,NA,TRBD1,TRBV5-4,TRBJ2-7
TGCGCCAGCAGTCGGCTGTCCTCTGGGGCCAACGTCCTGACTTTC,CASSRLSSGANVLTF,few,NA,TRBV23-1,TRBJ2-6
TGTGCCAGCAGCTCAGGGGATCGGAGGCTTGACTATGGCTACACCTTC,CASSSGDRRLDYGYTF,NA,NA,TRBV5-5,TRBJ1-2
TGCGCCAGCGGCACCGGGACTAGCGGGATGTACGAGCAGTACTTC,CASGTGTSGMYEQYF,NA,TRBD2,TRBV5-1,TRBJ2-7
TGTGCCGGCGGGCGGGGCCAGGGAAACACCATATATTTT,CAGGRGQGNTIYF,NA,NA,TRBV28,TRBJ1-3
TGTGCCAGCAGCCAAGGTACCGGAGCGGGAGATGTGGTTGAGCAGTACTTC,CASSQGTGAGDVVEQYF,NA,TRBD2,TRBV4-2,TRBJ2-7
TGTGCCAGCAGTTTCGGGGGGGCGCGTCGGGCTTTCTTT,CASSFGGARRAFF,NA,NA,TRBV28,TRBJ1-1
TGTGCCAGCAGTGATACCGGGACAGGGGCACAAAAACTGTTTTTT,CASSDTGTGAQKLFF,NA,TRBD1,TRBV25-1,TRBJ1-4
TGTGCCAGCAGATCTCGGGTCCAAGAGACCCAGTACTTC,CASRSRVQETQYF,NA,NA,TRBV5-4,TRBJ2-5
TGTGCCAGCAGTTTCGGGACTCCACAGGGGGATGAGCAGTTCTTC,CASSFGTPQGDEQFF,once,TRBD1,TRBV6-5,TRBJ2-1
TGTGCCAGCAGTGAACGGCAGGTCTATGGCTACACCTTC,CASSERQVYGYTF,few,NA,TRBV2,TRBJ1-2
TGTGCCAGCAGTTACCAGGGTGGGTCCTACGAGCAGTACTTC,CASSYQGGSYEQYF,NA,NA,TRBV6-5,TRBJ2-7
TGTGCCAGCAGCGTAGGACAGGGGGCGGGCAATGAGCAGTTCTTC,CASSVGQGAGNEQFF,NA,TRBD1,TRBV9,TRBJ2-1
TGTGCCTGGAGTGTACGGTTGGTGCAGTATTTT,CAWSVRLVQYF,NA,NA,TRBV30,TRBJ2-3
TGCGCCAGCAGCTTGACCGGGACTAGCGGGAGGATCACAGATACGCAGTATTTT,CASSLTGTSGRITDTQYF,NA,TRBD2,TRBV5-1,TRBJ2-3
TGCGCCAGCAGCTTCGTAGGACAGGGGGAAGAGACCCAGTACTTC,CASSFVGQGEETQYF,NA,TRBD1,TRBV5-1,TRBJ2-5